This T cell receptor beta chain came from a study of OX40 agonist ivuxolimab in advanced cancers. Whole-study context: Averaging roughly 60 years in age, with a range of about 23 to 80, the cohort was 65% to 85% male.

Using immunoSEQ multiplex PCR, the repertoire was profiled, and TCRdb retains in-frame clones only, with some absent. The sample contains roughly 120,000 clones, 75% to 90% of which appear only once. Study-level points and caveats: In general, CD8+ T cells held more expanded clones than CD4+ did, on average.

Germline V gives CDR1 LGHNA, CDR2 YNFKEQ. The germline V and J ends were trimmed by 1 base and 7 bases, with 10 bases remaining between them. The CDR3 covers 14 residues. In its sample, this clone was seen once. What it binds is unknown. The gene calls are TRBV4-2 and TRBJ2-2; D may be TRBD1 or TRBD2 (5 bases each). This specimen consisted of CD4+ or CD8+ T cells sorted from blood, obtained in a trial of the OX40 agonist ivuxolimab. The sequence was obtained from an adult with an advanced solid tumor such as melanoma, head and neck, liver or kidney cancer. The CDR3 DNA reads TGTGCCAGCAGCCAAGGGGGGACGGACGGGGAGCTGTTTTTT. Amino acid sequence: CASSQGGTDGELFF.